These 20 T cell receptor beta chains were all obtained from the same sample, sequenced in a study of blood T cell repertoires in COVID-19. The method was immunoSEQ multiplex PCR; TCRdb's version includes in-frame clones alone and lacks a portion of them. This sample yields over 80,000 clones, of which about 89% are seen a single time; just under 20% belongs to the top ten. Specimen: peripheral blood. The receptors derive from a human donor in a cohort sampled during active COVID-19.

The rearrangement links TRBV10-2 to TRBJ1-1, with D unresolved. The germline V gene encodes CDR1 WSHSY and CDR2 SAAADI. CDR3 size: 18 residues. V was trimmed by 0 bases and J by 4 bases, leaving 21 bases between them. CDR3: CASSESIRLTRGGTEAFF. The CDR3 region has the DNA TGCGCCAGCAGTGAGTCGATCCGTTTGACCCGGGGAGGCACTGAAGCTTTCTTT.

This clone was picked up a small number of times. The chain employs TRBV7-3 and TRBJ1-4, with D possibly being TRBD1 (5 bases). CDR1 and CDR2 (germline): SGHTA, FQGTGA. V gave up 1 base and J gave up 4 bases, with 25 bases separating them. The CDR3 covers 20 residues. CDR3 coding DNA: TGTGCCAGCAGCTTAAGAGGCTTGATTACAGGATTATGGGGTAATGAAAAACTGTTTTTT. It specifies CASSLRGLITGLWGNEKLFF.

CDR3 amino acids: CASSNHQGIGAEAFF. The CDR3 nucleotides are TGTGCCAGCAGTAACCATCAGGGGATTGGCGCTGAAGCTTTCTTT. The chain carries TRBV6-5 and TRBJ1-1; D is perhaps TRBD1 (6 bases). CDR3 size: 15 residues. From germline, CDR1 is MNHEY and CDR2 SVGAGI. V lost 5 bases to trimming and J lost 6 bases, with 19 bases between them.

CDR3 bases: TGTGCCAGCAGCACGACAGCCTGGGAGACCCAGTACTTC. Residues: CASSTTAWETQYF. The chain joins TRBV9 to TRBJ2-5, with TRBD1 as a possible D gene (5 bases). Deletions cut 4 bases from V and 5 bases from J, with 12 bases between. The CDR3 length is 13 residues. The germline gives CDR1 SGDLS, CDR2 YYNGEE.

This clone has only one observation. The chain has TRBV29-1 and TRBJ2-5, with D tentatively TRBD1 (6 bases). Per the germline V gene, CDR1 is SQVTM and CDR2 is ANQGSEA. With 1 base removed from V and 3 bases from J, the gap between germline ends came to 9 bases. This CDR3 is 13 amino acids long. CDR3 in DNA: TGCAGCGTTGAAGCCGGACAGAAAGAGACCCAGTACTTC. The encoded protein is CSVEAGQKETQYF.

This clone was counted a single time. The chain employs TRBV28 and TRBJ1-2; no clear D gene. Trimming left V 2 bases short and J 8 bases short, with 9 bases between. This CDR3 comprises 12 residues. Germline loops: CDR1 MDHEN, CDR2 SYDVKM. CDR3 nucleotide sequence: TGTGCCAGCAGTTTACAGGTCGGCGGCTACACCTTC. This codes for CASSLQVGGYTF.

The chain uses TRBV1 and TRBJ2-7; the table's D call, TRBD2, has no DNA check behind it. TRBV1 is annotated as a pseudogene. The CDR3 runs to 16 residues. CDR3 region: CTSRQEERESSYEQYF. The DNA for the CDR3 is TGCACCAGCAGGCAAGAAGAGCGGGAGAGCTCCTACGAGCAGTACTTC.

V usage is TRBV3-1 (or the pseudogene TRBV3-2) and J usage is TRBJ1-2; D is uncertain. V was trimmed by 4 bases and J by 4 bases, leaving 16 bases between them. The CDR3 is made up of 15 amino acids. Germline V lookup: CDR1 LGHDT, CDR2 YNNKEL (reference sequence). The CDR3, as DNA: TGTGCCAGCAGCCCTCTGGTGGGCGCCTCCTATGGCTACACCTTC. Its translation is CASSPLVGASYGYTF.

The CDR3 here is CASSVGSRYNEQFF. The CDR3 nucleotides read TGTGCCAGCAGCGTAGGGTCTAGGTACAATGAGCAGTTCTTC. The chain links TRBV9 to TRBJ2-1, with D hard to call. Trimming pared 0 bases from V and 4 bases from J, leaving 8 bases between. This CDR3 region has 14 residues. Germline CDR1 reads SGDLS; CDR2 reads YYNGEE.

A single count supports this clone. This chain connects TRBV18 to TRBJ2-3; D unresolved. The germline CDR1 and CDR2 sequences are KGHSH and LQKENI. Trimming took off 3 bases at V and 4 bases at J, with 11 bases between the two ends. CDR3 length: 14 residues. CDR3 bases: TGTGCCAGCTCACCGGTCGAGTCCCCAGATACGCAGTATTTT. Its protein product is CASSPVESPDTQYF.

The genes are TRBV5-4 and TRBJ2-7, with D possibly TRBD2 on 6 matching bases. The CDR3 totals 14 residues. Trimming stripped 0 bases from V and 2 bases from J, with 9 bases between. Per the germline V gene, CDR1 is SGHNT and CDR2 is YYREEE (reference sequence). The CDR3 nucleotides read TGTGCCAGCAGCTTGGCCACGGGAGCCTACGAGCAGTACTTC. This codes for CASSLATGAYEQYF.

V usage is TRBV29-1 and J usage is TRBJ2-7; 7 bases agree with TRBD1. Germline CDR1 SQVTM, CDR2 ANQGSEA. The CDR3 extends over 13 amino acids. The junction had 5 bases not matched to a gene; V was cut back by 6 bases and J by 0 bases. CDR3 DNA sequence: TGCAGCGTGATGACAGGGTCCTCCTACGAGCAGTACTTC. Encoded protein: CSVMTGSSYEQYF.

The table lists this clone with many counts. The chain combines TRBV2 with TRBJ1-5, with 8 bases identical to TRBD1. Germline values: CDR1 SNHLY, CDR2 FYNNEI. J lost 6 bases, V lost 6 bases, and 10 bases had no gene match. The CDR3 is 15 amino acids. The CDR3 spells CASRMDREMSQPQHF. In DNA form, the CDR3 reads TGTGCCAGCAGGATGGACAGGGAGATGTCTCAGCCCCAGCATTTT.

This rearrangement joins TRBV28 to TRBJ1-1, with 7 bases matching TRBD1. The CDR3 length is 14 residues. Per the germline V gene, CDR1 is MDHEN and CDR2 is SYDVKM. V lost 5 bases and J lost 6; bases outside the gene matches: 9. As DNA, the CDR3 is TGTGCCAGCAGTCCGTACAGGGGTTCGGCTGAAGCTTTCTTT. Its protein product is CASSPYRGSAEAFF.

The sample holds a few counts of this clone. V gene TRBV7-9 combines with J gene TRBJ1-1; TRBD1 agrees at 7 bases. J was trimmed by 0 bases and V by 6 bases; bases with no gene match: 7. This CDR3 is built from 15 residues. Germline values: CDR1 SEHNR, CDR2 FQNEAQ (reference sequence). Here the CDR3 reads CASSFRGQMNTEAFF. The DNA for the CDR3 is TGTGCCAGCAGTTTTAGGGGACAGATGAACACTGAAGCTTTCTTT.

CDR3: CASHLDPVNAEAFF. The CDR3 DNA is TGCGCCAGCCACCTTGATCCGGTCAACGCTGAAGCTTTCTTT. The chain couples TRBV5-1 to TRBJ1-1; D call uncertain. Germline V gene lookup returns CDR1 SGHRS and CDR2 YFSETQ. V lost 7 bases, J lost 6 bases, and 19 bases lay in between. This CDR3 spans 14 amino acids.

The V call is TRBV7-6, the J call TRBJ1-5; 9 bases align to TRBD1. The CDR3 is 18 amino acids. V shed 4 bases and J 1 base; nucleotides not matched to a gene: 11. Per the germline V gene, CDR1 is SGHVS and CDR2 is FNYEAQ. The CDR3 loop is CASSSNPGQGWSNQPQHF. In nucleotides, the CDR3 is TGTGCCAGCAGCTCCAATCCGGGACAGGGTTGGAGCAATCAGCCCCAGCATTTT. The variable domain in full, completed from reference TRBV7-6 and TRBJ1-5, reads GAGVSQSPRYKVTKRGQDVALRCDPISGHVSLYWYRQALGQGPEFLTYFNYEAQQDKSGLPNDRFSAERPEGSISTLTIQRTEQRDSAMYRCASSSNPGQGWSNQPQHFGDGTRLSIL.

The chain's CDR3 is CASSYTGRIVLDYGYTF. The CDR3 DNA reads as TGTGCCAGCAGTTATACAGGGCGTATTGTTCTGGACTATGGCTACACCTTC. The chain combines TRBV28 with TRBJ1-2; D possibly corresponds to TRBD1 (6 bases). V was clipped by 4 bases and J by 3 bases, with 21 bases between them. CDR1 and CDR2 (germline): MDHEN, SYDVKM. The CDR3 has 17 residues.

The chain employs TRBV15 and TRBJ2-1; TRBD1 might be the D (5 bases). The CDR3 is made up of 20 amino acids. Germline V gene sequence: CDR1 LNHNV, CDR2 YYDKDF (reference sequence). The V and J ends lost 2 bases and 1 base respectively, with 24 bases between them. The CDR3 loop reads CATSRYGETENSQSYNEQFF. In DNA form, the CDR3 reads TGTGCCACCAGCAGATATGGTGAGACAGAAAATTCTCAGTCCTACAATGAGCAGTTCTTC.

V usage is TRBV2 and J usage is TRBJ2-7; the match to TRBD2 covers 12 bases. Germline lookup yields CDR1 SNHLY and CDR2 FYNNEI. V gave up 4 bases and J gave up 2 bases; unmatched junction bases: 3. CDR3 length: 15 amino acids. CDR3 in DNA: TGTGCCAGCAGTGCCCGGACTAGCGGGACCTACGAGCAGTACTTC. Its protein product is CASSARTSGTYEQYF.